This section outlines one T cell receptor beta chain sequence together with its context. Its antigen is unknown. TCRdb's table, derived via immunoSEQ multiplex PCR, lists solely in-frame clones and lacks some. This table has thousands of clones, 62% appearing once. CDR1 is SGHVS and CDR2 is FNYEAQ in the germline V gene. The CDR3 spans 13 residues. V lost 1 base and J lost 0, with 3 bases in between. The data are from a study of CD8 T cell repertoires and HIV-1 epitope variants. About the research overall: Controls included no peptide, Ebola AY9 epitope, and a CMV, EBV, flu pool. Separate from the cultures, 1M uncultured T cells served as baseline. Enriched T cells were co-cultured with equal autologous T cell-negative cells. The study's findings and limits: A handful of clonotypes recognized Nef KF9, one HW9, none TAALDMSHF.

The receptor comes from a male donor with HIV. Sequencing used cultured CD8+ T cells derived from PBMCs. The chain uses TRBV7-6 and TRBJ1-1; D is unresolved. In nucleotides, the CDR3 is TGTGCCAGCAGCTTAGATCTGAACACTGAAGCTTTCTTT. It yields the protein CASSLDLNTEAFF.